The T cell receptor beta chain under discussion was sequenced for a study of response to subunit inactivated influenza vaccine. Study observations and caveats: Each seasonal flu vaccination may recruit only limited new T cells, authors suggested.

This clonotype was seen more than once but under ten times. The target antigen is unknown. TCRdb fed the RT-PCR reads into MiXCR, producing one record per CDR3 protein. This sample carries around 200,000 distinct CDR3 sequences, 7.5% to 10% of them seen once, and the ten largest clones take about a tenth. The CDR3 has 13 residues. Germline loops: CDR1 DFQATT, CDR2 SNEGSKA (reference sequence). Unmatched junction bases numbered 3, after V lost 3 bases and J lost 7 bases. The specimen comprised non-naive T cells sorted from PBMCs, sampled on the day of vaccination. The chain couples TRBV20-1 to TRBJ2-2; 9 nucleotides line up with TRBD2. The sequence was collected from a man in his forties or fifties who received an inactivated influenza vaccine. Written as DNA, the CDR3 is TGCAGTGCTAGCGCGGGAGGGATCGGGGAGCTGTTTTTT. Translation: CSASAGGIGELFF.